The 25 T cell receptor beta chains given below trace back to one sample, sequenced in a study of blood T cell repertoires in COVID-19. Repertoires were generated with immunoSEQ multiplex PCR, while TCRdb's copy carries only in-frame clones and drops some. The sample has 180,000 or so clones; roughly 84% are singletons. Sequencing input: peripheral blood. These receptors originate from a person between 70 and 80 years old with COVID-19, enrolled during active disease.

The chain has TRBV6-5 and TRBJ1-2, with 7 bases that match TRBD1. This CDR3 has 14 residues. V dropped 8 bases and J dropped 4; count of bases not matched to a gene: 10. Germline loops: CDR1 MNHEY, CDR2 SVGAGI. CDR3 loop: CASGPSTGIYGYTF. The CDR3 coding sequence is TGTGCCAGCGGGCCTTCGACAGGGATCTATGGCTACACCTTC.

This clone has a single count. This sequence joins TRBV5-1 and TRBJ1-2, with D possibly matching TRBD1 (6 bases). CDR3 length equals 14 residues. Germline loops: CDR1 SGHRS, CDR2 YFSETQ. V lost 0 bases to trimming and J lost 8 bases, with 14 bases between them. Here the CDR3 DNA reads TGCGCCAGCAGCTTGGCAGGGGAATCATGGGGCTACACCTTC. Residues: CASSLAGESWGYTF.

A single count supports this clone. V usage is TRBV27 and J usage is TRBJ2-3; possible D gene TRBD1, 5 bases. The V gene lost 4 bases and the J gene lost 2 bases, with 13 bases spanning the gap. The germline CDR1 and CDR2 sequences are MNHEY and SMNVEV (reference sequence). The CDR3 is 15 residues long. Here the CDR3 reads CASSSIVRDTDTQYF. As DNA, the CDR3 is TGTGCCAGCAGTTCCATAGTCAGGGACACAGATACGCAGTATTTT.

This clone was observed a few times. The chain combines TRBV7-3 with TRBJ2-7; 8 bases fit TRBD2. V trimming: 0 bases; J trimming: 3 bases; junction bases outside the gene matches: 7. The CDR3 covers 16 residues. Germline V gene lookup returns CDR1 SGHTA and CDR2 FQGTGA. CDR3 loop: CASSLTTAGGSYEQYF. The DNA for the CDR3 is TGTGCCAGCAGCTTAACGACTGCGGGAGGAAGCTACGAGCAGTACTTC.

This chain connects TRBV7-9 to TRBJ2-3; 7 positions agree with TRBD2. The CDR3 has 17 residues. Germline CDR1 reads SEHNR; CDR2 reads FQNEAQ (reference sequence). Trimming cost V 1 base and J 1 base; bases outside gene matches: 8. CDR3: CASSLGASGGGTDTQYF. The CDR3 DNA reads TGTGCCAGCAGCTTAGGGGCTAGCGGAGGTGGCACAGATACGCAGTATTTT.

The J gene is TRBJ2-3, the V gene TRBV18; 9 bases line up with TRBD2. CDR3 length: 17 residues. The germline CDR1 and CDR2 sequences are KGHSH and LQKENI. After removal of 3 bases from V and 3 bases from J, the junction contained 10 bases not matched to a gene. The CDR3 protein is CASSPYPGTSLTDTQYF. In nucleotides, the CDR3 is TGTGCCAGCTCACCTTACCCCGGGACTAGCTTGACAGATACGCAGTATTTT.

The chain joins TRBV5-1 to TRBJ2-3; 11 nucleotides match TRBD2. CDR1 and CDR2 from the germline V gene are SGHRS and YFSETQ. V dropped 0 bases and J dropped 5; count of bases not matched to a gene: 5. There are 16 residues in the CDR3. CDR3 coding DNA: TGCGCCAGCAGCTTGGTAGCGGGAGGGCCCGGAGATACGCAGTATTTT. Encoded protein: CASSLVAGGPGDTQYF.

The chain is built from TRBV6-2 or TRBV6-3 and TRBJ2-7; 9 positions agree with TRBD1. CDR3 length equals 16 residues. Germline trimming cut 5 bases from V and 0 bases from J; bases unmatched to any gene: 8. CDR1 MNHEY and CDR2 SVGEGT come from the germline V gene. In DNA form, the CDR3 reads TGTGCCAGCAGTAGAAGAACGGGACAGGGCTCCTACGAGCAGTACTTC. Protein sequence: CASSRRTGQGSYEQYF.

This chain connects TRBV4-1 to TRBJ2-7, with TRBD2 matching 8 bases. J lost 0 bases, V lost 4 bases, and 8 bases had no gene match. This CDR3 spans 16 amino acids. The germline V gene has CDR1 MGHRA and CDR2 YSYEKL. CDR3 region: CASSPGGGFHSYEQYF. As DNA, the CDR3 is TGCGCCAGCAGCCCGGGGGGGGGATTCCACTCCTACGAGCAGTACTTC.

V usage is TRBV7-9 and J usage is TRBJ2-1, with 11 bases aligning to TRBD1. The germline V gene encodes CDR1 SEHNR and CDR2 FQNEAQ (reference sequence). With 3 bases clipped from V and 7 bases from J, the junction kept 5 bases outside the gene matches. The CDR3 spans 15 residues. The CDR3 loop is CASSFMGQGGNEQFF. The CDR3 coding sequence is TGTGCCAGCAGCTTTATGGGACAGGGGGGGAATGAGCAGTTCTTC.

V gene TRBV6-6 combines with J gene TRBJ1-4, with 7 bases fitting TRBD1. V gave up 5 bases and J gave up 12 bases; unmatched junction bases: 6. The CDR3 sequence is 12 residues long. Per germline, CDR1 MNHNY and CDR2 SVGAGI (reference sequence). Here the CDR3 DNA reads TGTGCCAGCAGTCGGGACAGTCGGGAACTGTTTTTT. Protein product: CASSRDSRELFF.

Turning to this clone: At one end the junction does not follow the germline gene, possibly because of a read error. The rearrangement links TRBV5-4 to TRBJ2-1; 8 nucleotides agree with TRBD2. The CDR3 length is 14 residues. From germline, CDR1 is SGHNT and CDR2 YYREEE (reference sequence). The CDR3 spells CASSLETSAHEQFF. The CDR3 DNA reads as TGTGCCAGCAGTTTGGAGACTAGCGCCCATGAGCAGTTCTTC.

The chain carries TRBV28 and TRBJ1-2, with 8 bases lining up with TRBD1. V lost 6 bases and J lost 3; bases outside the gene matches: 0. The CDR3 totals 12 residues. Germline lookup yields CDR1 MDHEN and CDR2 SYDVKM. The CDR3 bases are TGTGCCAGCAGGACAGGGGACTATGGCTACACCTTC. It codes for CASRTGDYGYTF.

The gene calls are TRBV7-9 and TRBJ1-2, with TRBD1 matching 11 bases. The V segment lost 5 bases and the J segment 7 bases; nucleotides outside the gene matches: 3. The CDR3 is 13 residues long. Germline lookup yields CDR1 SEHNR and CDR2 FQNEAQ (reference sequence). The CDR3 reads CASSGQGAGGYTF. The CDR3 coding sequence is TGTGCCAGCAGCGGACAGGGGGCGGGTGGCTACACCTTC.

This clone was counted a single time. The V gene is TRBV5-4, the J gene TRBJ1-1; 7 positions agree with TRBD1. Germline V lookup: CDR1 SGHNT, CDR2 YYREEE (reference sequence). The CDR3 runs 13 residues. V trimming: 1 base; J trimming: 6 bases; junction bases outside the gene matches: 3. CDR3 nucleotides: TGTGCCAGCAGCTTGATAGGACAGGCTGAAGCTTTCTTT. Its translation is CASSLIGQAEAFF.

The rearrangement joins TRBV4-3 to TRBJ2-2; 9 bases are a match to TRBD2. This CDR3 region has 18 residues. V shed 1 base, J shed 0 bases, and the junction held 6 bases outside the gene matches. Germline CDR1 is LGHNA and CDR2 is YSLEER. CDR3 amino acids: CASSQVISGGANTGELFF. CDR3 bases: TGCGCCAGCAGCCAAGTAATTAGCGGGGGAGCGAACACCGGGGAGCTGTTTTTT.

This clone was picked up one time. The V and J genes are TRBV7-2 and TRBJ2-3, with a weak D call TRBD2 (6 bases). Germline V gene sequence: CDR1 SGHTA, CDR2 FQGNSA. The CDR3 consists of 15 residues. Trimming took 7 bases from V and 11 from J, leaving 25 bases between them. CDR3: CASTRGSNLGSGQYF. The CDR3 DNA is TGTGCCAGCACTAGGGGATCTAACCTCGGTAGCGGGCAGTATTTT.

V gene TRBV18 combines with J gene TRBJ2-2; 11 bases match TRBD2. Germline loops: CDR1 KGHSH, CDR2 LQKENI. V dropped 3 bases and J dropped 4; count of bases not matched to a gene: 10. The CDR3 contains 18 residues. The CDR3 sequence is CASSPFPSGGPATGELFF. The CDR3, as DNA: TGTGCCAGCTCACCGTTCCCTAGCGGGGGGCCCGCCACCGGGGAGCTGTTTTTT.

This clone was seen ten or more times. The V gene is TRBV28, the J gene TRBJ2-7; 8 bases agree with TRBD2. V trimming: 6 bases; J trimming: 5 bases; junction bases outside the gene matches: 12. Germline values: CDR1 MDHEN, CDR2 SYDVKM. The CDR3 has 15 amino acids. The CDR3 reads CASSRAGTRSDEQYF. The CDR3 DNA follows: TGTGCCAGCAGCCGAGCCGGGACTAGAAGTGACGAGCAGTACTTC.

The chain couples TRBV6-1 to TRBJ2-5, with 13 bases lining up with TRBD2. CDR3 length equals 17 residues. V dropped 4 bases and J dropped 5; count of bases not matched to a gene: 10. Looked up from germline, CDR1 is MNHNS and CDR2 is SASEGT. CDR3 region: CASSVRTSGRLRETQYF. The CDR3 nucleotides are TGTGCCAGCAGTGTCCGGACTAGCGGGAGACTTCGGGAGACCCAGTACTTC.

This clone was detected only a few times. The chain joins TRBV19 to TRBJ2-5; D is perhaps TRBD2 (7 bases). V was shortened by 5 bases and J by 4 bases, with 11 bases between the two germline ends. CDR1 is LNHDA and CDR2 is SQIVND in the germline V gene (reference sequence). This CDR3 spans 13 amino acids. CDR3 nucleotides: TGTGCCAGTAGTCGGGGGGCGCGAGAGACCCAGTACTTC. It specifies CASSRGARETQYF. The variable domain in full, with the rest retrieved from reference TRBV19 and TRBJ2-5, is DGGITQSPKYLFRKEGQNVTLSCEQNLNHDAMYWYRQDPGQGLRLIYYSQIVNDFQKGDIAEGYSVSREKKESFPLTVTSAQKNPTAFYLCASSRGARETQYFGPGTRLLVL.

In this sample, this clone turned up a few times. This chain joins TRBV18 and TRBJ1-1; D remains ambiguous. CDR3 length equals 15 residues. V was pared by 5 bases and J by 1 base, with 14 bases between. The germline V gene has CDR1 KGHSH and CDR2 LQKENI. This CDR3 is CASSSREMGNTEAFF. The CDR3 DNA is TGTGCCAGCTCAAGCCGGGAGATGGGGAACACTGAAGCTTTCTTT. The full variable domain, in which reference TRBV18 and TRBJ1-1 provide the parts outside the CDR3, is NAGVMQNPRHLVRRRGQEARLRCSPMKGHSHVYWYRQLPEEGLKFMVYLQKENIIDESGMPKERFSAEFPKEGPSILRIQQVVRGDSAAYFCASSSREMGNTEAFFGQGTRLTVV.

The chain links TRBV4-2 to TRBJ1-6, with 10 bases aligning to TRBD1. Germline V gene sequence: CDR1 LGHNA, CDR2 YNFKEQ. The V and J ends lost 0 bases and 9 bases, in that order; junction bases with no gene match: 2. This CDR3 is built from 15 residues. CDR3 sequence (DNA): TGTGCCAGCAGCCAAGAGGGGGACAGGGGTTCACCCCTCCACTTT. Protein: CASSQEGDRGSPLHF.

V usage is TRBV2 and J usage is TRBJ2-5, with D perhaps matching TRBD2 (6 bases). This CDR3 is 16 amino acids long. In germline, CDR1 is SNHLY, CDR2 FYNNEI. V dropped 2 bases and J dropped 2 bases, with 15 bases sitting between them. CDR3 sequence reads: CASSETGVRSQETQYF. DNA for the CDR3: TGTGCCAGCAGTGAAACGGGAGTGAGGTCTCAAGAGACCCAGTACTTC. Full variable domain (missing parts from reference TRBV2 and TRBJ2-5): EPEVTQTPSHQVTQMGQEVILRCVPISNHLYFYWYRQILGQKVEFLVSFYNNEISEKSEIFDDQFSVERPDGSNFTLKIRSTKLEDSAMYFCASSETGVRSQETQYFGPGTRLLVL.

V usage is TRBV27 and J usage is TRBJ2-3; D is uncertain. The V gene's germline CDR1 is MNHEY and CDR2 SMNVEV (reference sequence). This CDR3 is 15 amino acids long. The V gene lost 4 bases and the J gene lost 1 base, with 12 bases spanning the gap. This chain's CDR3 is CASSSRGFGTDTQYF. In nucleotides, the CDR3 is TGTGCCAGCAGTTCCCGAGGCTTTGGCACAGATACGCAGTATTTT.